This TCR beta chain appears in the sequencing data of a study of T cells after yellow fever vaccination. Notes on the study in general: Among all clonotypes, a small share was observed in both CD4 and CD8 compartments.

This clonotype was picked up a small number of times. Its antigen is not identified. Researchers made TCR cDNA using 5'RACE template switching, and this step added a universal primer site and UMIs. Via MiXCR, TCRdb re-called the 5' RACE reads, giving one row per CDR3 protein. Altogether about 220,000 distinct CDR3 sequences are present, 2.5% to 3.5% being singletons, with the ten largest covering under 3.5%. CDR3 length: 12 residues. The ends were cut back, 11 bases at V and 8 bases at J, with 15 bases in the middle. The germline CDR1 and CDR2 sequences are MDHEN and SYDVKM. The V call is TRBV28, the J call TRBJ1-4; D call uncertain. Specimen: CD4+ T cells sorted from PBMCs, collected 10 days after the yellow fever booster vaccination. The TCR comes from a man aged 18 to 30 who received the YFV17D yellow fever vaccine. The CDR3 DNA reads as TGTGCCGCTTTCGGTGTCGAGGAAAAACTGTTTTTT. Its translation is CAAFGVEEKLFF.